This TCR beta chain was recovered during a study of blood T cell repertoires in COVID-19. Across the whole study: Donors in the United States, Italy and Spain gave samples during acute or convalescent COVID-19. Sources were T cells, B-cell-depleted T cells, or PBMCs; the material itself was cDNA or gDNA.

The CDR3 is 18 amino acids. The V segment lost 2 bases and the J segment 4 bases; nucleotides outside the gene matches: 14. Germline values: CDR1 SGHRS, CDR2 YFSETQ. Authors' analysis steps: Reference gene primers were amplified, and this amplification served to estimate nucleated cell counts. Only in-frame clones appear in the TCRdb table, and some are missing; sequencing was by immunoSEQ multiplex PCR. V and J calls and clone size are those listed in that table; D and trimming were worked out from the DNA. Among 95,000 to 120,000 clones listed, about 88% were seen once. The J gene is TRBJ1-2, the V gene TRBV5-1; 10 nucleotides agree with TRBD1. This receptor was obtained from a man aged 40-55 years with acute or convalescent COVID-19. Sequencing was performed on peripheral blood. CDR3 nucleotide sequence: TGCGCCAGCAGCTTATCGGGGACAGGGGTGGGAGGCGCCTATGGCTACACCTTC. Translating it yields CASSLSGTGVGGAYGYTF.